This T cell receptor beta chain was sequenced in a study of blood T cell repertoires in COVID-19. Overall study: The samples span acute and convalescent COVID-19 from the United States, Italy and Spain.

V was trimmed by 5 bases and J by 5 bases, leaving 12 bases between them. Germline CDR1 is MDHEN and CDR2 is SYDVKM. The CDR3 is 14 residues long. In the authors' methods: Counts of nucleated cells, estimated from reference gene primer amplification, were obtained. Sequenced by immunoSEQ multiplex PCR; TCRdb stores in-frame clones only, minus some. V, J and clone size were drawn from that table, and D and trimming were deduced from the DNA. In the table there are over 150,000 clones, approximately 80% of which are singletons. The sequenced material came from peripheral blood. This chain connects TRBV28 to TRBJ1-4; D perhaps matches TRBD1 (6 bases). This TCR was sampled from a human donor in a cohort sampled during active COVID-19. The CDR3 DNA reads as TGTGCCAGCAGTCGACAAGGGGGAAATGAAAAACTGTTTTTT. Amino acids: CASSRQGGNEKLFF.